This TCR beta chain was sequenced for a study of OX40 agonist ivuxolimab in advanced cancers. There are 15 residues in the CDR3. The germline V and J ends were trimmed by 7 bases and 5 bases, with 18 bases remaining between them. From germline, CDR1 is WNHNN and CDR2 SYGVQD (reference sequence). The repertoire was sequenced with immunoSEQ multiplex PCR; TCRdb's copy has only in-frame clones and lacks some. The data contain about 40,000 clones, approximately 80% of them seen just once; the ten biggest clones take up under 25%. The sequencing here drew on CD4+ or CD8+ T cells sorted from blood, taken in a trial of the OX40 agonist ivuxolimab. The receptor's source is an adult with an advanced solid tumor such as melanoma, head and neck, liver or kidney cancer. The V and J genes are TRBV10-1 and TRBJ1-5; D ambiguous. The CDR3 is CASIPVGRPYQPQHF. CDR3 nucleotides: TGCGCCAGCATCCCAGTGGGCAGACCTTATCAGCCCCAGCATTTT.